The next 6 T cell receptor beta chains were all read from a single sample in a study of T cell repertoires in cytomegalovirus infection. TCRdb ran MiXCR on the reads and lists one entry per CDR3 protein. The repertoire includes around 630,000 distinct CDR3 sequences, about 24% of them detected once, and roughly 8% sits in the top ten. Sequenced sample: CD8+ T cells from PBMCs. The receptors shown here come from a human donor in good health (CMV status not recorded). Some clones in this sample may be carry-over from other donors' samples.

The gene calls are TRBV27 and TRBJ2-7; no clear D. V was clipped by 6 bases and J by 5 bases, with 11 bases between them. The CDR3 has 12 residues. Per germline, CDR1 MNHEY and CDR2 SMNVEV (reference sequence). CDR3 protein: CASSATGDEQYF. As DNA, the CDR3 is TGTGCCAGCAGCGCGACTGGCGACGAGCAGTACTTC.

This clonotype turned up a few times. The chain has TRBV7-9 and TRBJ1-5, with D perhaps matching TRBD1 (5 bases). Germline CDR1 SEHNR, CDR2 FQNEAQ (reference sequence). Trimming shortened V by 3 bases and J by 6 bases, and 12 bases separated the two germline ends. This CDR3 is built from 14 residues. The CDR3 DNA reads TGTGCCAGCAGCTTTGAGGGACGAACTCAGCCCCAGCATTTT. Its protein is CASSFEGRTQPQHF.

This clonotype was recorded at least ten times. The chain carries TRBV12-3 or TRBV12-4 and TRBJ2-2; D is perhaps TRBD2 (5 bases). With 3 bases removed from V and 3 bases from J, the gap between germline ends came to 17 bases. The CDR3 totals 17 residues. In nucleotides, the CDR3 is TGTGCCAGCAGTTTTAGAACCGGGAATAAAGACACCGGGGAGCTGTTTTTT. Translating it yields CASSFRTGNKDTGELFF.

Of note for this clonotype: Given a much more abundant clone one base away, this may be a read error. The chain carries TRBV7-9 and TRBJ1-4, with D tentatively TRBD1 (6 bases). CDR3 length equals 16 residues. Germline CDR1 reads SEHNR; CDR2 reads FQNEAQ (reference sequence). DNA of the CDR3: TGTGCCAGCAGCTTATCAGGGGATGTAGCTAATGAAAGACTGTTTTTT. Protein product: CASSLSGDVANERLFF.

V and J are TRBV29-1 and TRBJ2-7; D not certain. The CDR3 is made up of 12 amino acids. Trimming took off 4 bases at V and 0 bases at J, with 7 bases between the two ends. Germline V gives CDR1 SQVTM, CDR2 ANQGSEA. The CDR3 reads CSVVGSSYEQYF. The CDR3 nucleotides are TGCAGCGTTGTGGGCAGCTCCTACGAGCAGTACTTC.

This chain joins TRBV27 and TRBJ2-2; a weak D match, TRBD2 (5 bases). The CDR3 runs 14 residues. Trimming pared 0 bases from V and 6 bases from J, leaving 8 bases between. Looked up from germline, CDR1 is MNHEY and CDR2 is SMNVEV (reference sequence). In nucleotides, the CDR3 is TGTGCCAGCAGTTTATCGGGAGCCCCCGGGGAGCTGTTTTTT. Translating it yields CASSLSGAPGELFF.